This T cell receptor (beta chain) was obtained from a study of blood T cell repertoires in COVID-19. Overall study context: PBMCs, B-cell-depleted T cells, or T cells were the source of the cDNA or gDNA that made up the material.

This clone has just one count. Participant ages covered roughly 18 to 90 years across 24 US areas. Clinical history as reported by participants underpinned cohort assignment. The V segment lost 5 bases and the J segment 3 bases; nucleotides outside the gene matches: 1. Germline CDR1 MDHEN, CDR2 SYDVKM. This CDR3 contains 13 residues. Original processing methods: Amplification from reference gene primers served as the basis for estimated nucleated cell counts. Assay used: immunoSEQ multiplex PCR; TCRdb lists only in-frame clones, some missing. V, J and clone size are taken as reported in that table, and D and trimming were inferred from the DNA itself. Of 390,000 or so clones listed, 85% to 90% are singletons.

This TCR came from a man aged 18 to 30 who had recovered from COVID-19. The V and J genes are TRBV28 and TRBJ2-3; TRBD2 matches at 8 bases. Material: PBMCs or T cells enriched from blood (not recorded which). The CDR3 DNA follows: TGTGCCAGCAGTAGCGGGAGTACAGATACGCAGTATTTT. It encodes CASSSGSTDTQYF.